This TCR beta chain was identified during a study of blood T cell repertoires in COVID-19. Germline lookup yields CDR1 LNHDA and CDR2 SQIVND (reference sequence). The CDR3 runs 13 residues. Trimming took off 5 bases at V and 2 bases at J, with 10 bases between the two ends. Patients from Seattle were sampled longitudinally, starting during active infection. The table came from immunoSEQ multiplex PCR; TCRdb's copy has only in-frame clones and leaves some out. Of hundreds of thousands of clones detected, about nine tenths appear once; the ten largest clones hold more than 9%. The rearrangement joins TRBV19 to TRBJ2-7; maybe TRBD1 (6 bases). Sample: peripheral blood. The clonotype originates from a man in his forties or fifties with COVID-19, enrolled during active disease. The CDR3 is CASSLRTAYEQYF. DNA for the CDR3: TGTGCCAGTAGTCTCCGGACAGCCTACGAGCAGTACTTC.